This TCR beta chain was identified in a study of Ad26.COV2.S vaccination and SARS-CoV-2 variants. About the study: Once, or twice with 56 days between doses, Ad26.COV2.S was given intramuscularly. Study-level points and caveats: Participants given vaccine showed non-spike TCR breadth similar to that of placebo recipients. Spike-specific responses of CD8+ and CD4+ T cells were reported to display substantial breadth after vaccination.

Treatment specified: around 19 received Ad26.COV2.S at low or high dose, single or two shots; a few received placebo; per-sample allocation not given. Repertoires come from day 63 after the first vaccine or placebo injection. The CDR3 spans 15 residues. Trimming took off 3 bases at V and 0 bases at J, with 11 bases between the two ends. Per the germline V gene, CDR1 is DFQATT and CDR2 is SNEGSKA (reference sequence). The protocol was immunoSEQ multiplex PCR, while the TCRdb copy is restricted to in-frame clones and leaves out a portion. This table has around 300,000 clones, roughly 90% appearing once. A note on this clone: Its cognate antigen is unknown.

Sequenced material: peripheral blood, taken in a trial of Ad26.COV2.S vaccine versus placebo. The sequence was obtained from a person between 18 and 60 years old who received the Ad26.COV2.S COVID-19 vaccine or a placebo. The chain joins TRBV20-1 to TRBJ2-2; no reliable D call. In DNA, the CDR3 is TGCAGTGCTAGTAGGTTCGGTGCGAACACCGGGGAGCTGTTTTTT. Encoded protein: CSASRFGANTGELFF.